This T cell receptor beta chain was captured in a study of vaccination and CD4 T cells after COVID-19. Overall study context: Four females and six males made up the convalescents, two of whom were Hispanic. Stimulation used overlapping spike peptides from SARS-CoV-2, HCoV-NL63, HCoV-OC43 and HCoV-229E.

From germline, CDR1 is LNHNV and CDR2 YYDKDF (reference sequence). The CDR3 has 12 amino acids. Trimming removed 5 bases from V and 10 bases from J, with 11 bases in between. The treatment: roughly nine-day PBMC culture with coronavirus spike peptide pools or control peptides (ViraFEST assay). The ViraFEST method relied on peptide pools to expand antigen-specific T cells, followed by TCR sequencing. PBMCs were cultured at around 1.8 million per well with roughly 9 IU/ml IL-2 and 8 to 10 ug/ml peptide pools. This clonotype was detected only a few times. Its cognate antigen is unknown. Cultured CD4+ T-cell DNA underwent Oncomine TCR Beta short-read sequencing. TCRdb reanalysed the PCR reads using MiXCR and keeps one entry per CDR3 protein. The table shows roughly 13,000 distinct CDR3 sequences, with around 40% occurring only once.

This receptor was taken from a human donor who had recovered from COVID-19. This chain connects TRBV15 to TRBJ1-4; D not resolved. The sample here was CD4+ T cells from blood, cultured in vitro, taken before SARS-CoV-2 vaccination. CDR3 protein: CATSGRVGKLFF. The CDR3 nucleotides are TGTGCCACCAGCGGGAGGGTGGGAAAACTGTTTTTT.